Below are 16 T cell receptor beta chains sequenced from a single sample in a study of cytomegalovirus exposure and HLA in healthy donors. Primers: 60 Vbeta forward and 13 Jbeta reverse. Using immunoSEQ multiplex PCR, the repertoire was profiled, and TCRdb retains in-frame clones only, with some absent. Here the sample spans 90,000 to 100,000 clones, over 60% being singletons. The specimen was PBMCs. These receptors originate from a man in his fifties or sixties in good health and CMV-seropositive.

The rearrangement links TRBV7-8 to TRBJ2-3; TRBD1 matches at 8 bases. V dropped 1 base and J dropped 2; count of bases not matched to a gene: 5. Germline values: CDR1 SGHVS, CDR2 FQNEAQ. The CDR3 runs 16 residues. CDR3 nucleotide sequence: TGTGCCAGCAGCTTAGTCACAGGGGGACTCACAGATACGCAGTATTTT. Its protein product is CASSLVTGGLTDTQYF.

J is TRBJ2-1 and V is TRBV9; 11 bases fit TRBD2. The junction had 12 bases not matched to a gene; V was cut back by 4 bases and J by 6 bases. Per the germline V gene, CDR1 is SGDLS and CDR2 is YYNGEE. The CDR3 runs to 17 residues. The CDR3 sequence: CASSIDPTSGVRNEQFF. For the CDR3, the DNA is TGTGCCAGCAGCATCGACCCGACTAGCGGGGTCCGCAATGAGCAGTTCTTC.

In its sample, this clone was seen a few times. J is TRBJ1-2 and V is TRBV7-9; weak D call: TRBD1 (6 bases). The germline V and J ends were trimmed by 1 base and 7 bases, with 7 bases remaining between them. This CDR3 has 12 residues. CDR1 and CDR2 (germline): SEHNR, FQNEAQ (reference sequence). Written as DNA, the CDR3 is TGTGCCAGCAGCTTAGACAGGGTTGGCTACACCTTC. It codes for CASSLDRVGYTF. Complete variable domain (other parts from reference TRBV7-9 and TRBJ1-2): DTGVSQNPRHKITKRGQNVTFRCDPISEHNRLYWYRQTLGQGPEFLTYFQNEAQLEKSRLLSDRFSAERPKGSFSTLEIQRTEQGDSAMYLCASSLDRVGYTFGSGTRLTVV.

The chain employs TRBV18 and TRBJ1-5, with D unresolved. Germline V lookup: CDR1 KGHSH, CDR2 LQKENI. The V end lost 5 bases, the J end lost 6 bases, and 17 bases lay between the germline ends. This CDR3 has 15 residues. CDR3 DNA sequence: TGTGCCAGCTCAGTTTTGCACCACTCAAGTCAGCCCCAGCATTTT. Encoded protein: CASSVLHHSSQPQHF. The full variable domain, with the rest looked up from reference TRBV18 and TRBJ1-5, is NAGVMQNPRHLVRRRGQEARLRCSPMKGHSHVYWYRQLPEEGLKFMVYLQKENIIDESGMPKERFSAEFPKEGPSILRIQQVVRGDSAAYFCASSVLHHSSQPQHFGDGTRLSIL.

This clone was detected only a few times. CDR3 in DNA: TGTGCCAGCAGTGGGGGACACCTTAAGGGTGAAAAACTGTTTTTT. Protein product: CASSGGHLKGEKLFF. J is TRBJ1-4 and V is TRBV6-1; D is perhaps TRBD1 (6 bases). Per the germline V gene, CDR1 is MNHNS and CDR2 is SASEGT. V was cut by 4 bases and J by 7 bases, with 16 bases left in between. The CDR3 has 15 amino acids.

The rearrangement joins TRBV30 to TRBJ2-7; possibly TRBD2 for D (5 bases). The V gene's germline CDR1 is GTSNPN and CDR2 SVGIG (reference sequence). There are 12 residues in the CDR3. Trimming pared 2 bases from V and 2 bases from J, leaving 7 bases between. The DNA of the CDR3 is TGTGCCTGGAGTTACGGGACCTACGAGCAGTACTTC. Translating it yields CAWSYGTYEQYF.

There are a few counts of this clone. This sequence joins TRBV6-6 and TRBJ2-1, with TRBD2 matching 10 bases. The CDR3 sequence is 14 residues long. Germline V lookup: CDR1 MNHNY, CDR2 SVGAGI (reference sequence). Unmatched junction bases numbered 5, after V lost 6 bases and J lost 6 bases. This chain's CDR3 is CASRGLAVGNEQFF. The CDR3 coding sequence is TGTGCCAGCAGAGGACTAGCGGTAGGCAATGAGCAGTTCTTC.

This clone appeared a single time. The J gene is TRBJ1-5, the V gene TRBV7-8; D perhaps matches TRBD1 (5 bases). Trimming removed 1 base from V and 10 bases from J, with 14 bases in between. The CDR3 runs to 14 residues. Germline V gene lookup returns CDR1 SGHVS and CDR2 FQNEAQ. The CDR3 region is CASSLGRDLTPQHF. The DNA for the CDR3 is TGTGCCAGCAGCTTAGGGAGGGACTTAACTCCCCAGCATTTT.

The rearrangement joins TRBV30 to TRBJ1-6; TRBD1 is a possible D gene (6 bases). V dropped 2 bases and J dropped 3 bases, with 11 bases sitting between them. The CDR3 is 15 amino acids. The germline gives CDR1 GTSNPN, CDR2 SVGIG (reference sequence). CDR3 sequence: CAWSSARGYNSPLHF. In DNA, the CDR3 is TGTGCCTGGAGTTCAGCCAGGGGCTATAATTCACCCCTCCACTTT.

This rearrangement joins TRBV27 to TRBJ1-2; 8 bases are shared with TRBD1. The CDR3 has 18 amino acids. The junction had 19 bases not matched to a gene; V was cut back by 4 bases and J by 6 bases. Germline V gene data show CDR1 as MNHEY and CDR2 as SMNVEV (reference sequence). CDR3 DNA: TGTGCCAGCAGTTCTCCCGGGACAGGTCACCGGGAGATGGATGGCTACACCTTC. Its protein product is CASSSPGTGHREMDGYTF.

The gene calls are TRBV4-3 and TRBJ1-5, with D possibly TRBD1 on 6 matching bases. Trimming removed 0 bases at V and 6 bases at J, with 12 bases between. In germline, CDR1 is LGHNA, CDR2 YSLEER. The CDR3 length is 15 residues. The CDR3 DNA follows: TGCGCCAGCAGCCAAGACGGGGGGGGCATTCAGCCCCAGCATTTT. Translated, it gives CASSQDGGGIQPQHF.

The chain is built from TRBV7-3 and TRBJ2-1; 7 bases agree with TRBD1. Germline loops: CDR1 SGHTA, CDR2 FQGTGA. The V and J ends lost 5 bases and 4 bases, in that order; junction bases with no gene match: 8. This CDR3 region has 15 residues. CDR3 residues: CASSPRQGTYNEQFF. The CDR3 coding sequence is TGTGCCAGCAGCCCTCGACAGGGAACGTACAATGAGCAGTTCTTC.

The chain recombines TRBV7-9 with TRBJ2-2, with a tentative D call TRBD2 (6 bases). The CDR3 is 14 amino acids. Per germline, CDR1 SEHNR and CDR2 FQNEAQ (reference sequence). V dropped 1 base and J dropped 6 bases, with 9 bases sitting between them. In nucleotides, the CDR3 is TGTGCCAGCAGCTTAGGACTAGTCGCCGGGGAGCTGTTTTTT. Encoded protein: CASSLGLVAGELFF. The full variable domain, in which reference TRBV7-9 and TRBJ2-2 provide the parts outside the CDR3, is DTGVSQNPRHKITKRGQNVTFRCDPISEHNRLYWYRQTLGQGPEFLTYFQNEAQLEKSRLLSDRFSAERPKGSFSTLEIQRTEQGDSAMYLCASSLGLVAGELFFGEGSRLTVL.

The CDR3 sequence is CASSNTNTGELFF. The CDR3 bases are TGTGCCAGTAGTAACACGAACACCGGGGAGCTGTTTTTT. J is TRBJ2-2 and V is TRBV19; D is undetermined. The CDR3 has 13 residues. Germline assignment: CDR1 LNHDA and CDR2 SQIVND (reference sequence). V lost 4 bases and J 0 bases, leaving 3 bases between the germline ends.

CDR3 in DNA: TGCGCCAGCAGATCCGGGACTAGCGGTCCGGAGACCCAGTACTTC. It codes for CASRSGTSGPETQYF. The J gene is TRBJ2-5, the V gene TRBV5-1, with 11 positions matching TRBD2. Germline V gives CDR1 SGHRS, CDR2 YFSETQ. V shed 5 bases and J 5 bases; nucleotides not matched to a gene: 8. The CDR3 loop spans 15 amino acids. Filled out from reference TRBV5-1 and TRBJ2-5, the complete variable domain reads KAGVTQTPRYLIKTRGQQVTLSCSPISGHRSVSWYQQTPGQGLQFLFEYFSETQRNKGNFPGRFSGRQFSNSRSEMNVSTLELGDSALYLCASRSGTSGPETQYFGPGTRLLVL.

This chain uses TRBV6-1 with TRBJ1-1; D may be TRBD1 (6 bases). Per germline, CDR1 MNHNS and CDR2 SASEGT. The CDR3 is 14 amino acids. V dropped 6 bases and J dropped 1 base, with 12 bases sitting between them. The CDR3 DNA is TGTGCCAGCAGCGAACAGGGCTCGAACACTGAAGCTTTCTTT. This encodes CASSEQGSNTEAFF.